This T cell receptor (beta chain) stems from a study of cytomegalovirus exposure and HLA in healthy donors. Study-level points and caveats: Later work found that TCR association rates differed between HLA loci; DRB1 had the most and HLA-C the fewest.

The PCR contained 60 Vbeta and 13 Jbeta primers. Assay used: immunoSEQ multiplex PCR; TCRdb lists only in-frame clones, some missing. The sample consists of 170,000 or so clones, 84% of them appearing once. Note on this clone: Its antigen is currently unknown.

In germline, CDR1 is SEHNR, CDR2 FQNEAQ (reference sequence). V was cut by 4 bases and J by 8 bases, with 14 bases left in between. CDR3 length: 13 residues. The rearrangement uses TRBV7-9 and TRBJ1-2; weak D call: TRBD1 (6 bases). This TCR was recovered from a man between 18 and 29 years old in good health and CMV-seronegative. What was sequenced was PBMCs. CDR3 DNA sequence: TGTGCCAGCAGCTGGACAGTTCAGGGAGGCTACACCTTC. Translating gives CASSWTVQGGYTF.